The 27 T cell receptor beta chains given below trace back to one sample, sequenced in a study of T cells in localized non-small cell lung cancer. The assay was immunoSEQ multiplex PCR, and TCRdb's table has in-frame clones only and misses some. This table holds fewer than 20,000 clones, nearly 90% found once. The sequences come from peripheral blood mononuclear cells, collected before any cancer treatment. These receptors all stem from a woman between 40 and 69 years old with stage III lung adenocarcinoma.

This clone was detected only once. The chain employs TRBV28 and TRBJ2-5; D may match TRBD1 or TRBD2 (6 bases each). The germline V gene encodes CDR1 MDHEN and CDR2 SYDVKM. The CDR3 sequence is 14 residues long. The V and J ends lost 3 bases and 3 bases respectively, with 11 bases between them. Written as DNA, the CDR3 is TGTGCCAGCAGTTTGTCGGGGGCTGAAGAGACCCAGTACTTC. Residues: CASSLSGAEETQYF.

Turning to this clone: Sequence at one end of the junction differs from germline and may be a read error. The gene calls are TRBV30 and TRBJ1-1; maybe TRBD1 (5 bases). The CDR3 runs 14 residues. Germline V gene data show CDR1 as GTSNPN and CDR2 as SVGIG (reference sequence). The CDR3 reads CTWRMGEPSAKAFF. Written as DNA, the CDR3 is TGTACCTGGAGGATGGGGGAACCCAGCGCGAAAGCTTTCTTT.

The chain combines TRBV6-1 with TRBJ1-3; no firm D call. The length of the CDR3 is 15 residues. Germline V gene lookup returns CDR1 MNHNS and CDR2 SASEGT. Trimming cost V 7 bases and J 2 bases, with 15 bases left between them. In DNA, the CDR3 is TGTGCCAGCACCCAAGCTTGGGTAGCTGGAAACACCATATATTTT. Translating it yields CASTQAWVAGNTIYF.

The J gene is TRBJ1-2, the V gene TRBV30, with D perhaps matching TRBD1 (6 bases). The CDR3 consists of 12 residues. The germline V gene encodes CDR1 GTSNPN and CDR2 SVGIG (reference sequence). Trimming took 1 base from V and 7 from J, leaving 10 bases between them. The CDR3 protein is CAWSAGGAGYTF. The CDR3 DNA reads TGTGCCTGGAGTGCCGGGGGGGCTGGCTACACCTTC.

The J gene is TRBJ2-5, the V gene TRBV5-1; D gene unclear. Deletions cut 0 bases from V and 2 bases from J, with 8 bases between. The germline CDR1 and CDR2 sequences are SGHRS and YFSETQ. CDR3 length equals 14 residues. CDR3 amino acids: CASSLAGRQETQYF. For the CDR3, the DNA is TGCGCCAGCAGCTTGGCCGGAAGACAAGAGACCCAGTACTTC. The whole variable domain, remainder taken from reference TRBV5-1 and TRBJ2-5, is KAGVTQTPRYLIKTRGQQVTLSCSPISGHRSVSWYQQTPGQGLQFLFEYFSETQRNKGNFPGRFSGRQFSNSRSEMNVSTLELGDSALYLCASSLAGRQETQYFGPGTRLLVL.

J is TRBJ2-7 and V is TRBV5-5; D perhaps matches TRBD1 (7 bases). From germline, CDR1 is SGHKS and CDR2 YYEKEE (reference sequence). CDR3 length equals 16 residues. Deletions cut 0 bases from V and 2 bases from J, with 15 bases between. The CDR3: CASSLAYQGGAYEQYF. The CDR3 DNA sequence: TGTGCCAGCAGCTTGGCCTATCAGGGGGGCGCCTACGAGCAGTACTTC.

The V gene is TRBV23-1, the J gene TRBJ1-1; no clear D. TRBV23-1 is labeled an ORF, and its function is uncertain. The length of the CDR3 is 12 residues. Trimming shortened V by 9 bases and J by 7 bases, and 15 bases separated the two germline ends. The CDR3 region is CARPFPRIEAFF. Here the CDR3 DNA reads TGCGCCAGACCCTTCCCCCGGATTGAAGCTTTCTTT.

The gene calls are TRBV10-3 and TRBJ2-7; possible D gene TRBD1, 6 bases. This CDR3 comprises 13 residues. Trimming took off 4 bases at V and 6 bases at J, with 13 bases between the two ends. The germline CDR1 and CDR2 sequences are ENHRY and SYGVKD. DNA of the CDR3: TGTGCCATCAGTGCCCTCGAAGGGGGCGAGCAGTACTTC. Translation gives CAISALEGGEQYF.

This clone was detected a few times. The chain recombines TRBV27 with TRBJ1-1; D call uncertain. The CDR3 covers 16 residues. V lost 1 base to trimming and J lost 1 base, with 13 bases between them. Germline values: CDR1 MNHEY, CDR2 SMNVEV (reference sequence). CDR3: CASSLYNGWKNTEAFF. The CDR3, as DNA: TGTGCCAGCAGTTTATATAACGGATGGAAGAACACTGAAGCTTTCTTT.

V and J are TRBV5-1 and TRBJ2-1; 7 bases line up with TRBD2. The CDR3 contains 14 residues. V dropped 2 bases and J dropped 3; count of bases not matched to a gene: 2. The germline V gene encodes CDR1 SGHRS and CDR2 YFSETQ. CDR3 loop: CASSFGGSYNEQFF. The CDR3 coding sequence is TGCGCCAGCAGCTTCGGCGGGAGCTACAATGAGCAGTTCTTC.

This chain joins TRBV7-9 and TRBJ2-5, with 10 bases fitting TRBD2. CDR3 length: 17 residues. The V gene's germline CDR1 is SEHNR and CDR2 FQNEAQ (reference sequence). The trim removed 3 bases at V and 5 bases at J, leaving 12 bases unmatched. CDR3 nucleotide sequence: TGTGCCAGCAGCTTCCCCGGGACTAGCGCCTCCAGGGAGACCCAGTACTTC. Translation gives CASSFPGTSASRETQYF.

The gene calls are TRBV29-1 and TRBJ2-2; 8 bases are shared with TRBD1. The CDR3 is 13 residues long. From germline, CDR1 is SQVTM and CDR2 ANQGSEA. The J segment lost 5 bases and the V segment lost 8 bases, leaving 7 bases of the junction unmatched. The CDR3 sequence: CSSGTGMTGELFF. In DNA, the CDR3 is TGCAGCTCCGGGACAGGAATGACCGGGGAGCTGTTTTTT.

This clone has just one count. The chain links TRBV1 to TRBJ2-1; TRBD2 reflects the table's D call only, with no check against the DNA. TRBV1 is a pseudogene locus. The CDR3 is 18 amino acids. This chain's CDR3 is CTSSQEESSGSKYNEQFF. The CDR3 DNA is TGCACCAGCAGCCAAGAGGAGTCTAGCGGGAGCAAATACAATGAGCAGTTCTTC.

The J gene is TRBJ2-4, the V gene TRBV13, with a possible D match to TRBD2 (6 bases). V was shortened by 1 base and J by 4 bases, with 14 bases between the two germline ends. Germline CDR1 reads PRHDT; CDR2 reads FYEKMQ (reference sequence). The CDR3 length is 16 residues. This CDR3 is CASSLAEGRKKNIQYF. The CDR3 region has the DNA TGTGCCAGCAGCTTAGCGGAGGGGCGCAAGAAAAACATTCAGTACTTC.

The genes are TRBV5-6 and TRBJ1-1; D gene ambiguous. The ends were cut back, 0 bases at V and 5 bases at J, with 8 bases in the middle. CDR1 is SGHDT, CDR2 YYEEEE, per germline. The CDR3 has 13 residues. The CDR3 DNA sequence: TGTGCCAGCAGCTTGGCTGGGCGGACTGAAGCTTTCTTT. Protein: CASSLAGRTEAFF.

CDR3 loop: CSVDGWAVSTDTQYF. The CDR3 nucleotides are TGCAGCGTTGATGGTTGGGCCGTTAGCACAGATACGCAGTATTTT. The chain recombines TRBV29-1 with TRBJ2-3; D call uncertain. From germline, CDR1 is SQVTM and CDR2 ANQGSEA. CDR3 size: 15 residues. Deletions cut 3 bases from V and 0 bases from J, with 13 bases between.

The chain employs TRBV7-9 and TRBJ2-5, with a tentative D call TRBD1 (6 bases). The length of the CDR3 is 15 residues. V dropped 2 bases and J dropped 5 bases, with 15 bases sitting between them. Per germline, CDR1 SEHNR and CDR2 FQNEAQ (reference sequence). In DNA, the CDR3 is TGTGCCAGCAGCTTACGGCAGGGGCTGTTGGAGACCCAGTACTTC. Translating gives CASSLRQGLLETQYF.

This sequence joins TRBV15 and TRBJ2-1; 11 bases are shared with TRBD2. The CDR3 length is 14 residues. The V gene's germline CDR1 is LNHNV and CDR2 YYDKDF (reference sequence). V dropped 1 base and J dropped 7; count of bases not matched to a gene: 0. CDR3 nucleotide sequence: TGTGCCACCAGCAGAGTAGCGGGAGGGAATGAGCAGTTCTTC. As protein: CATSRVAGGNEQFF.

The chain carries TRBV19 and TRBJ2-1; possible D gene TRBD1, 5 bases. Trimming shortened V by 2 bases and J by 6 bases, and 11 bases separated the two germline ends. The germline V gene encodes CDR1 LNHDA and CDR2 SQIVND (reference sequence). The CDR3 runs to 14 residues. Here the CDR3 reads CASSISRVRNEQFF. The DNA for the CDR3 is TGTGCCAGTAGTATAAGCAGGGTACGCAATGAGCAGTTCTTC.

V usage is TRBV4-1 and J usage is TRBJ2-1; D unresolved. Trimming pared 4 bases from V and 0 bases from J, leaving 13 bases between. CDR3 length: 16 residues. Germline V gene data show CDR1 as MGHRA and CDR2 as YSYEKL. The CDR3 DNA reads as TGCGCCAGCAGCCCTCCCGGCCAGAGCTCCTACAATGAGCAGTTCTTC. Protein sequence: CASSPPGQSSYNEQFF.

The rearrangement links TRBV2 to TRBJ2-3; 8 positions agree with TRBD2. This CDR3 contains 12 residues. Losses at the gene ends were 11 bases for V and 4 bases for J; bases not matched to a gene: 5. The V gene's germline CDR1 is SNHLY and CDR2 FYNNEI. CDR3 DNA sequence: TGTGCCTCCCTCGGGGGGGCAGATACGCAGTATTTT. It translates to CASLGGADTQYF.

The sample holds a few counts of this clone. This chain uses TRBV11-2 with TRBJ1-1; D not resolved. This CDR3 spans 14 amino acids. Trimming removed 1 base at V and 0 bases at J, with 6 bases between. Germline V gene lookup returns CDR1 SGHAT and CDR2 FQNNGV. This CDR3 reads CASSLGAMNTEAFF. For the CDR3, the DNA is TGTGCCAGCAGCTTAGGGGCCATGAACACTGAAGCTTTCTTT.

V gene TRBV18 combines with J gene TRBJ1-1, with D perhaps TRBD1 (5 bases). Germline V CDR1 and CDR2: KGHSH, LQKENI. V was trimmed by 0 bases and J by 9 bases, leaving 8 bases between them. The CDR3 has 12 residues. This chain's CDR3 is CASSPPDKKAFF. The CDR3 DNA sequence: TGTGCCAGCTCACCACCGGACAAGAAAGCTTTCTTT.

This clone was counted a single time. The chain combines TRBV7-8 with TRBJ2-3; TRBD2 matches at 8 bases. Germline values: CDR1 SGHVS, CDR2 FQNEAQ. V lost 3 bases and J lost 2; bases outside the gene matches: 7. The CDR3 length is 16 residues. The CDR3 DNA reads as TGTGCCAGCAGCTTTTCCCTAGCGGGTACCACAGATACGCAGTATTTT. Its translation is CASSFSLAGTTDTQYF.

This rearrangement joins TRBV7-9 to TRBJ2-1; D might be TRBD2 (7 bases). This CDR3 region has 17 residues. V was trimmed by 2 bases and J by 6 bases, leaving 20 bases between them. Germline lookup yields CDR1 SEHNR and CDR2 FQNEAQ (reference sequence). Written as DNA, the CDR3 is TGTGCCAGCAGCTTATTTGGGAGGGGGGAAGTGGGCAATGAGCAGTTCTTC. Translation: CASSLFGRGEVGNEQFF.

The V and J genes are TRBV6-5 and TRBJ1-1; TRBD1 aligns across 7 bases. The V gene end was trimmed by 6 bases and the J gene end by 0 bases; junction bases not matched to a gene: 7. The germline CDR1 and CDR2 sequences are MNHEY and SVGAGI. The CDR3 is made up of 15 amino acids. CDR3 sequence (DNA): TGTGCCAGCAGAGATTACAGGGGCATGAACACTGAAGCTTTCTTT. It yields the protein CASRDYRGMNTEAFF.

The chain carries TRBV7-8 and TRBJ2-7; TRBD1 matches 8 bases. This CDR3 is 14 amino acids long. J was trimmed by 3 bases and V by 5 bases; bases with no gene match: 6. Germline assignment: CDR1 SGHVS and CDR2 FQNEAQ. CDR3 DNA: TGTGCCAGCAGCCGGGACAGGATTAACTACGAGCAGTACTTC. It codes for CASSRDRINYEQYF.